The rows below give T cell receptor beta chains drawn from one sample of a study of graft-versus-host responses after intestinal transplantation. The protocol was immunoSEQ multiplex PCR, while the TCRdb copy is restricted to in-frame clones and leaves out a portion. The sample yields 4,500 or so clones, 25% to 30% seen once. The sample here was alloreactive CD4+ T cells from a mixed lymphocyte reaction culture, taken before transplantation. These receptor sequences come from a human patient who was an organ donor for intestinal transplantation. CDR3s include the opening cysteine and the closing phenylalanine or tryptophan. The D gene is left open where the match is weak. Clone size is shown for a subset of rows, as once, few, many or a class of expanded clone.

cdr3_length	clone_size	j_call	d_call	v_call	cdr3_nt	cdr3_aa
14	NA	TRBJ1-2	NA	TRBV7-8	TGTGCCAGCAGCTTAGGACAGTTCACTTATGGCTACACCTTC	CASSLGQFTYGYTF
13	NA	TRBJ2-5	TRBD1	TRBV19	TGTGCCAGTAGTATGAGACAGGGAGAGACCCAGTACTTC	CASSMRQGETQYF
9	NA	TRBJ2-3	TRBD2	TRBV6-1	TGTGCCAGCGGACTAGCGCAGTATTTT	CASGLAQYF
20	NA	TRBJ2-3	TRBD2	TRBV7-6	TGTGCCAGCAGCTTTGTTCCTAGCGGGGGCTTAAGCGGCGGCACAGATACGCAGTATTTT	CASSFVPSGGLSGGTDTQYF
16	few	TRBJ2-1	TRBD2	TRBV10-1	TGCGCCAATCCAATCCGACTAGCGGGGGGGCACAATGAGCAGTTCTTC	CANPIRLAGGHNEQFF
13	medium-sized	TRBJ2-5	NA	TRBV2	TGTGCCAGCAGTGAGGGTCCTTTAGTCACCCAGTACTTC	CASSEGPLVTQYF
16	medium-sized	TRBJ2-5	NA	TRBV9	TGTGCCAGCAGCGTAGCTATTGGGGAGCCTACGGAGACCCAGTACTTC	CASSVAIGEPTETQYF
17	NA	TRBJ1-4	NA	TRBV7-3	TGTGCCAGCAGCTTAAACCCCTATAGGGGGTCCGGTGAAAAACTGTTTTTT	CASSLNPYRGSGEKLFF
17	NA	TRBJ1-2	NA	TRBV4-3	TGCGCCAGCAGCCCGCAAATTCTAAACTGGGACAACTATGGCTACACCTTC	CASSPQILNWDNYGYTF
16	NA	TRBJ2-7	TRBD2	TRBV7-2	TGTGCCAGCAGCCACCGCGGGGGGCCCTCCTCCTACGAGCAGTACTTC	CASSHRGGPSSYEQYF
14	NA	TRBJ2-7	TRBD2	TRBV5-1	TGCGCCAGCAGCTTACTAGCGGGGGGGCCCGAGCAGTACTTC	CASSLLAGGPEQYF
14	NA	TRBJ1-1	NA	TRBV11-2	TGTGCCAGCAGCTTATGGGGGCTGAACACTGAAGCTTTCTTT	CASSLWGLNTEAFF